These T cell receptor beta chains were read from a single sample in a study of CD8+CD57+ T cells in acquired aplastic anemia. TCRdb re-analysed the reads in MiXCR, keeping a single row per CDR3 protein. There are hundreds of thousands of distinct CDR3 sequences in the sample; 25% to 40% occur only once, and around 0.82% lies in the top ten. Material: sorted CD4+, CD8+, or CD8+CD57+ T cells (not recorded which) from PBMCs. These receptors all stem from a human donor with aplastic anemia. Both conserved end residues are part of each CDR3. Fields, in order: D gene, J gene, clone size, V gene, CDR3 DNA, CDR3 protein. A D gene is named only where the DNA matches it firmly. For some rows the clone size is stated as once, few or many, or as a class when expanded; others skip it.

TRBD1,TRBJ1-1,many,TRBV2,TGTGCCAGTAGTCGGGACAGGGGAAACACTGAAGCTTTCTTT,CASSRDRGNTEAFF
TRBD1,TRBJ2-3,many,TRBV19,TGTGCCAGTAGTACGGACAGGGCGAGGCGGTATTTT,CASSTDRARRYF
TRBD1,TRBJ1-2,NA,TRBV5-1,TGCGCCAGCAGCCGCCAGGAAGGGGGCGGGTGGCTAGCTAACTATGGCTACACCTTC,CASSRQEGGGWLANYGYTF
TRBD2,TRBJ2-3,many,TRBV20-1,TGCAGTTCACTAGCGGGAGTCACAGATACGCAGTATTTT,CSSLAGVTDTQYF
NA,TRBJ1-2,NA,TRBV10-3,TGTGCCATCAGTGCAGGGCGGGACATGCATGGCTACACCTTC,CAISAGRDMHGYTF
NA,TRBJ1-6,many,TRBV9,TGTGCCAGCAGCGTAGGGGATAAGATTTCACCCCTCCACTTT,CASSVGDKISPLHF
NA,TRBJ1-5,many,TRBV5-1,TGCGCCAGCAGTCAGAGCCTCCGGACAGATAGCAATCAGCCCCAGCATTTT,CASSQSLRTDSNQPQHF
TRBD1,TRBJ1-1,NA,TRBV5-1,TGCGCCAGCAGCGCCTCACAGGGGAATACTGAAGCTCTCTTC,CASSASQGNTEALF
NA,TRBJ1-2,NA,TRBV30,TGTGCCTGGAGTAGCGGGGTTCTTGGCTACACCTTC,CAWSSGVLGYTF
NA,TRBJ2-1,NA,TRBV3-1,TGTGCCAGCAGCCAAGTAGCTGCTGGCTACAATGAGCAGTTCTTC,CASSQVAAGYNEQFF
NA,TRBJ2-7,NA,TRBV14,TGTGCCAGCAGCCAGGACAGAACTGCCTACGAGCAGTACTTC,CASSQDRTAYEQYF
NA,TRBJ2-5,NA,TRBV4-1,TGCGCCAGCAGTTCCGGGGAGGTGCCGGGGGAGACCCAGTACTTC,CASSSGEVPGETQYF
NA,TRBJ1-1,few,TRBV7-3,TGTGCCAGCAGCTGGGGGGTTTTGGGGACCAGCGCTGAAGCTTTCTTT,CASSWGVLGTSAEAFF
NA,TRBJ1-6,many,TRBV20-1,TGCAGTGTCGGACGGAATAATTCACCCCTCCACTTT,CSVGRNNSPLHF
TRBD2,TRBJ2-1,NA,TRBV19,TGTGCCAGTGTCCACGACCAACTAGCGGGAGTTTTAGGGTACAATGAGCAGTTCTTC,CASVHDQLAGVLGYNEQFF
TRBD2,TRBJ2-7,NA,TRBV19,TGTGCCAGTAGGACTCTGGGGACTAGCGGCGAGCAGTACTTC,CASRTLGTSGEQYF
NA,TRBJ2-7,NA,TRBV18,TGTGCCAGCTCACCAGTGTCCAGATACTCAAACTACGAGCAGTACTTC,CASSPVSRYSNYEQYF
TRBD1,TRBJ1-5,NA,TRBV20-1,TGCAGTGCTAGAGACAGGGGGAATCAGCTCCAGCATTTT,CSARDRGNQLQHF
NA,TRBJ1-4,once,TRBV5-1,TGCGCCAGCAGCTTGGTTGGGGTGGGAGAAGAAAAACTGTTTTTT,CASSLVGVGEEKLFF
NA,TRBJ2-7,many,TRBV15,TGTGCCACCAGCAGACCGGGACGGGCCACCTACGAGCAGTACTTC,CATSRPGRATYEQYF
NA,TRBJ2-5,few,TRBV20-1,TGCAGTGCTAGGGCCGGGACAGAGACCCAGTACTTC,CSARAGTETQYF
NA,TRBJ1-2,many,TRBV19,TGTGCCAGTAGTATCGGTCGGGGGTCCTATGGCTACACCTTC,CASSIGRGSYGYTF
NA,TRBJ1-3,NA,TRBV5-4,TGTGCCAGCAGCGTCCCCGGGGGCTCTGGAAACACCATATATTTT,CASSVPGGSGNTIYF
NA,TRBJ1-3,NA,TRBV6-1,TGTGCCAGCAGTACAGGGTATGGAAACACCATATATTTT,CASSTGYGNTIYF
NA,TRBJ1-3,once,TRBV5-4,TGTGTCAGCAGCGGAGACAGAGGAAACACCATATATTTT,CVSSGDRGNTIYF
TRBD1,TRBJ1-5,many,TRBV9,TGTGCCAGCAGCGTAGGGGGACAGAGCAATCAGCCCCAGCATTTT,CASSVGGQSNQPQHF
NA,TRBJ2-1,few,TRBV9,TGTGCCAGCAGCGTAGGTCTCGGGACGACGAACAATGAGCAGTTCTTC,CASSVGLGTTNNEQFF
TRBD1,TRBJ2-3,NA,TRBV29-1,TGCAGCGTTGAGAGGGACAGGGGGCTGGATACGCAGTATTTT,CSVERDRGLDTQYF
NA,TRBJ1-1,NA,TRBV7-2,TGTGCCAGCAGCTTAGTGTATGGGGCCGCAGACCCAGCTTTCTTT,CASSLVYGAADPAFF
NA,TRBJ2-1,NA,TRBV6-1,TGTGCCAGCATCCCAGGGGAGGCCAATGAGCAGTTCTTC,CASIPGEANEQFF
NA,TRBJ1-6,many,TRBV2,TGTGCCAGCAGATCCATCACGAGGGCGGAATCACCCCTCCACTTT,CASRSITRAESPLHF
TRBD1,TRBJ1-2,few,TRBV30,TGTGCCTGGGAACCGGGACAGCAGCGAGGCTACACCTTC,CAWEPGQQRGYTF
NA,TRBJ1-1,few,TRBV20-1,TGCAGTGCTAGAAGGCTCGAGACTGAAGCTTTCTTT,CSARRLETEAFF
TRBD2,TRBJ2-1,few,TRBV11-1,TGTGCCAGCAGCTTAGCGCTCAAGCGGGGGGGAGGCAATGAGCAGTTCTTC,CASSLALKRGGGNEQFF
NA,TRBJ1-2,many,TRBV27,TGTGCCAGCAGAACTAACTATGGCTACACCTTC,CASRTNYGYTF
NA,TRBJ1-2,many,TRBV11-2,TGTGCCAGCAGCTTAGAAGCGGGGGGCGGCTATGGCTACACCTTC,CASSLEAGGGYGYTF
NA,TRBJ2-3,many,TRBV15,TGTGCCACCAGCAGAGAATTGTTGGAGGATACGCAGTATTTT,CATSRELLEDTQYF
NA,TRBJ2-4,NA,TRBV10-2,TGTGCCAGCAGTTACAGCGCCAAAAACATTCAGTACTTC,CASSYSAKNIQYF
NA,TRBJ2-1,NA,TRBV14,TGTGCCAGCTCACCACGGGGGTGGCCCAATGAGCAGTTCTTC,CASSPRGWPNEQFF
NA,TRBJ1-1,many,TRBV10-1,TGCGCCAGCAGTGAGTCCCCTACCCAGACAGGCATGAACACTGAAGCTTTCTTT,CASSESPTQTGMNTEAFF
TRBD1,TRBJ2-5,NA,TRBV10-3,TGTGCCATCAGTTCAAACGACAGGGAAGAGACCCAGTACTTC,CAISSNDREETQYF
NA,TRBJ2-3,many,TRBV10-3,TGTGCCATCAGTGAGCGCGGACTGAGCACAGATACGCAGTATTTT,CAISERGLSTDTQYF
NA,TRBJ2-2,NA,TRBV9,TGTGCCAGCAGCGGCAGGGAGCTGTTTTTT,CASSGRELFF
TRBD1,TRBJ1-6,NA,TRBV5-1,TGCGCCAGCAGCTTGGGTGACAGGGTTAATTCACCCCTCCACTTT,CASSLGDRVNSPLHF
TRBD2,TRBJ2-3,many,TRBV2,TGTGCCAGCAGTGTCGGGACTAGCGGGATAGGGTATTTT,CASSVGTSGIGYF
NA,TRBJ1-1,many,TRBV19,TGTGCCAGTAGTATAGGAACAGGGTGGGAAGCTTTCTTT,CASSIGTGWEAFF
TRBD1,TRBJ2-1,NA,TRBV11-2,TGTGCCAGCAGCTCCCGACAGGGCCAAAATGAGCAGTTCTTC,CASSSRQGQNEQFF
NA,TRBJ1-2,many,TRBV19,TGTGCCAGAGAGGCCGACAGTCATGGCTACACCTTC,CAREADSHGYTF
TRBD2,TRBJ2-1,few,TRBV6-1,TGTGCCAGCAGTGAATACCCAGCGGGAGCCTACAATGAGCAGTTCTTC,CASSEYPAGAYNEQFF
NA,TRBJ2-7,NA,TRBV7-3,TGTGCCAGCAGAGGTCAGGACGCCTACGAGCAGTACTTC,CASRGQDAYEQYF
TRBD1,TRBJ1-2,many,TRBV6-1,TGTGCCAGCAGGGGGACAGCCTCTACTAACTATGGCTACACCTTC,CASRGTASTNYGYTF
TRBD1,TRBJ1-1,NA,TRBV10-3,TGTGCCATCAGCTGGACAGGGGAGGAAGCTTTCTTT,CAISWTGEEAFF
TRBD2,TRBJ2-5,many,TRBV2,TGTGCCAGCGGAGGACTAGCGGGGGGGCGGGAGACCCAGTACTTC,CASGGLAGGRETQYF
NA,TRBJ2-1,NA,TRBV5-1,TGCGCCAGCAGCTTAGACAGGAGCTCCTACAATGAGCAGTTCTTC,CASSLDRSSYNEQFF
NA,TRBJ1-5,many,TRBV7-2,TGTGCCAGCAGCTTCTCGGCCATAAATCAGCCCCAGCATTTT,CASSFSAINQPQHF
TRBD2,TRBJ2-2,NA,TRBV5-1,TGCGCCAGCAGCCACCGGACTAGCGGGAGGCCCGCGAACACCGGGGAGCTGTTTTTT,CASSHRTSGRPANTGELFF